This TCR beta chain was documented in a study of T cells in tuberculosis. Study summary: Blood was taken before or within 7 days of anti-tuberculosis therapy.

This clone was observed a single time. Its matching antigen is unknown. Method: immunoSEQ multiplex PCR; TCRdb's copy keeps in-frame clones and lacks some. Of around 49,000 clones detected, around 96% appear once; the ten largest clones hold 1.4% to 1.5%. Time point indicated: new active TB diagnosis, blood taken before or within 7 days of starting treatment. Positive smear microscopy and/or M. tuberculosis culture confirmed active disease. Study results and caveats: Cases with active tuberculosis were adults, while controls were adolescents. Smaller alpha distances in active tuberculosis partly reflected shorter CDR3-alpha lengths.

This CDR3 is 14 amino acids long. Germline-derived CDR1 and CDR2 are SNHLY and FYNNEI. Trimming pared 8 bases from V and 1 base from J, leaving 15 bases between. This clonotype was sampled from an adult with tuberculosis. The material was PBMCs, obtained at tuberculosis diagnosis. The chain couples TRBV2 to TRBJ2-7; D is possibly TRBD1 (7 bases). The CDR3 loop reads CASQEQGTSYEQYF. In DNA, the CDR3 is TGTGCCAGCCAGGAACAGGGGACTTCCTACGAGCAGTACTTC.